This TCR beta chain was recovered during a study of human T cells and chemical hapten exposure. This clonotype was observed a few times. The CDR3 spans 14 residues. With V trimmed by 5 bases and J by 2 bases, 4 bases remained unmatched. Per the germline V gene, CDR1 is SGHTA and CDR2 is FQGNSA. Time point defined: pre-sensitization, week 0. Treatment specified: therapeutic diphenylcyclopropenone sensitization with weekly scalp DPC. MiXCR, run by TCRdb on the RACE reads, gives a single entry per CDR3 protein. The table has about 90,000 distinct CDR3 sequences, 8.5% to 9% seen once. The V gene is TRBV7-2, the J gene TRBJ2-7, with 9 bases fitting TRBD2. This TCR was sampled from a man aged 40-49 years with alopecia areata. Some clones in this sample may be carry-over from other donors' samples. The sample in question was whole blood, obtained in connection with sensitization to the hapten diphenylcyclopropenone (DPC). The CDR3 region has the DNA TGTGCCAGCAGCCCACGGACTAGCGCCTACGAGCAGTACTTC. Amino acids: CASSPRTSAYEQYF.